Listed below are T cell receptor beta chains from one sample, sequenced in a study of OX40 agonist ivuxolimab in advanced cancers. The repertoire was sequenced with immunoSEQ multiplex PCR; TCRdb's copy has only in-frame clones and lacks some. The table records more than 100,000 clones, 90% of them present only once. The starting material was CD4+ or CD8+ T cells sorted from blood, obtained in a trial of the OX40 agonist ivuxolimab. These receptor sequences come from an adult with an advanced solid tumor such as melanoma, head and neck, liver or kidney cancer. Each CDR3 is given with its conserved first and last residue. The D gene is left open where the match is weak. Rows may omit the clone size; those that give it use once, few, many or a size class.

j_gene,v_gene,d_gene,abundance,CDR3nt,CDR3aa
TRBJ1-5,TRBV7-2,TRBD1,.,TGTGCCAGCAGCCCCTTCTGGGACAGGGGCAATCAGCCCCAGCATTTT,CASSPFWDRGNQPQHF
TRBJ1-4,TRBV28,TRBD1,.,TGTGCCAGCGGACAGGGAGTTGATGAAAAACTGTTTTTT,CASGQGVDEKLFF
TRBJ2-7,TRBV6-1,.,.,TGTGCCAGCCGATTAGGAACCTACGAGCAGTACTTC,CASRLGTYEQYF
TRBJ2-7,TRBV18,TRBD2,.,TGTGCCAGCTCACCCTCGGGAGGCTACGAGCAGTACTTC,CASSPSGGYEQYF
TRBJ1-1,TRBV7-9,.,.,TGTGCCAGCAGCCCCACAGAGAACACTGAAGCTTTCTTT,CASSPTENTEAFF
TRBJ2-3,TRBV2,.,.,TGTGCCAGCAGTGAACGAATCACCACAGATACGCAGTATTTT,CASSERITTDTQYF
TRBJ2-2,TRBV13,.,.,TGTGCCAGCAGCTCCTACAGTACCGGGGAGCTGTTTTTT,CASSSYSTGELFF
TRBJ2-7,TRBV18,TRBD1,.,TGTGCCAGCTCAGGACAGGGGAACTACGAGCAGTACTTC,CASSGQGNYEQYF
TRBJ2-6,TRBV18,.,.,TGTGCCAGCTCACCTGAGGGTGGGGCCAACGTCCTGACTTTC,CASSPEGGANVLTF
TRBJ1-2,TRBV4-1,TRBD1,.,TGCGCCACTAATCCAGGGGGAGACTATGGCTACACCTTC,CATNPGGDYGYTF
TRBJ2-3,TRBV7-3,.,.,TGTGCCAGCAGCCTGGGGCACTCCACAGATACGCAGTATTTT,CASSLGHSTDTQYF
TRBJ1-1,TRBV10-3,.,.,TGTGCCATCAGAAGTGGGGGATGGACTGAAGCTTTCTTT,CAIRSGGWTEAFF
TRBJ1-5,TRBV7-9,.,.,TGTGCCAGCAGCCGGGATAGCAATCAGCCCCAGCATTTT,CASSRDSNQPQHF
TRBJ2-7,TRBV2,.,.,TGTGCCAGCATTAGCCTGGGCGATTCCTACGAGCAGTACTTC,CASISLGDSYEQYF
TRBJ1-4,TRBV6-1,.,.,TGTGCCAGCCACTCAGGACAGACCAAAAATGAAAAACTGTTTTTT,CASHSGQTKNEKLFF
TRBJ2-5,TRBV5-1,.,.,TGCGCCAGCAGCTCGGGGACCTCACTAGCCATCCAAGAGACCCAGTACTTC,CASSSGTSLAIQETQYF
TRBJ1-1,TRBV27,.,.,TGTGCCAGCAGCGCGACAGATATGAACACTGAAGCTTTCTTT,CASSATDMNTEAFF
TRBJ1-2,TRBV27,.,.,TGTGCCAGCAGTAACAGAAACTATGGCTACACCTTC,CASSNRNYGYTF
TRBJ1-2,TRBV18,.,.,TGTGCCAGCTCACCGGACGGAAACTATGGCTACACCTTC,CASSPDGNYGYTF
TRBJ2-2,TRBV14,.,.,TGTGCCAGCAGCGAGGCCCGGACAGCGAACACCGGGGAGCTGTTTTTT,CASSEARTANTGELFF
TRBJ1-2,TRBV5-4,.,once,TGTGCCAGCAGCTTGGCCTTGAGGGATTTTGGCTACACCTTC,CASSLALRDFGYTF
TRBJ1-4,TRBV28,TRBD1,.,TGTGCCAGCAGTTTATTGGCAGGGGGCGTTGAAAAACTGTTTTTT,CASSLLAGGVEKLFF
TRBJ1-1,TRBV20-1,.,.,TGCAGTGCTAAGGTGAACACTGAAGCTTTCTTT,CSAKVNTEAFF
TRBJ2-3,TRBV5-1,TRBD1,once,TGCGCCAGCACCGGACAGGGAGCCCCAGATACGCAGTATTTT,CASTGQGAPDTQYF
TRBJ2-7,TRBV10-1,TRBD2,.,TGCGCCAGCAGCCGGGGGGGTATAAAGTTGGACGAGCAGTACTTC,CASSRGGIKLDEQYF
TRBJ2-1,TRBV5-1,.,.,TGCGCCAGCAGCCCCGACAGGTCCTACAATGAGCAGTTCTTC,CASSPDRSYNEQFF
TRBJ2-7,TRBV5-6,.,.,TGTGCCAGCAGCCCGTTCGGCGTAATAGGCTACGAGCAGTACTTC,CASSPFGVIGYEQYF
TRBJ1-3,TRBV11-2,.,.,TGTGCCAGCAGCTTACTGGAGGGGGGGTTCTCCTCTGGAAACACCATATATTTT,CASSLLEGGFSSGNTIYF
TRBJ2-1,TRBV10-2,TRBD2,.,TGCGCCAGCAGTGCGGCTACTAGCGGACACTACAATGAGCAGTTCTTC,CASSAATSGHYNEQFF
TRBJ2-1,TRBV29-1,.,.,TGCAGCATTACCCTTTTGGGGGAGGCGGCTGAGCAGTTCTTC,CSITLLGEAAEQFF
TRBJ2-3,TRBV6-5,.,.,TGTGCCAGCAGTTACTCGGCAGGGGGGACAGATACGCAGTATTTT,CASSYSAGGTDTQYF
TRBJ1-1,TRBV5-1,.,.,TGCGCCAGCAGCGAGACAGCTAACCTCAACACTGAAGCTTTCTTT,CASSETANLNTEAFF
TRBJ2-5,TRBV18,TRBD2,.,TGTGCCAGCGTTGCGGGGACTAGCGGCCCAGAGACCCAGTACTTC,CASVAGTSGPETQYF
TRBJ1-4,TRBV5-1,.,.,TGCGCCAGCAGCTGGAGGCGGACAGCTCGGGGGGATGAAAAACTGTTTTTT,CASSWRRTARGDEKLFF
TRBJ2-2,TRBV30,.,.,TGTGCCTGGTCATTTCGGACAGCTTACACCGGGGAGCTGTTTTTT,CAWSFRTAYTGELFF
TRBJ2-3,TRBV18,.,.,TGTGCCAGCTCACCCGCGATTTACACAGATACGCAGTATTTT,CASSPAIYTDTQYF
TRBJ2-1,TRBV18,.,.,TGTGCCAGCTCACCACCCGGTAATGAGCAGTTCTTC,CASSPPGNEQFF
TRBJ2-5,TRBV6-6,.,.,TGTGCCAGCAGCTACGGAGCAGGTACCCAAGAGACCCAGTACTTC,CASSYGAGTQETQYF
TRBJ1-1,TRBV19,.,once,TGTGCCAGTAGGGGAGGGGTCTCAAACACTGAAGCTTTCTTT,CASRGGVSNTEAFF
TRBJ2-2,TRBV6-5,.,.,TGTGCCAGCAAACCGAACACCGGGGAGCTGTTTTTT,CASKPNTGELFF
TRBJ2-3,TRBV19,.,.,TGTGCCAGTAGTATAGCGATCACAGATACGCAGTATTTT,CASSIAITDTQYF
TRBJ1-5,TRBV18,.,few,TGTGCCAGCTCACCAGGTGGACAGTTCAATCAGCCCCAGCATTTT,CASSPGGQFNQPQHF
TRBJ1-4,TRBV14,TRBD1,.,TGTGCCAGCAGCCCCAGGGGGCACAAACTGTTTTTT,CASSPRGHKLFF
TRBJ1-4,TRBV28,TRBD1,.,TGTGCCAGCAGTGTCCCTCCGGGACAGGGGAATGAAAAACTGTTTTTT,CASSVPPGQGNEKLFF